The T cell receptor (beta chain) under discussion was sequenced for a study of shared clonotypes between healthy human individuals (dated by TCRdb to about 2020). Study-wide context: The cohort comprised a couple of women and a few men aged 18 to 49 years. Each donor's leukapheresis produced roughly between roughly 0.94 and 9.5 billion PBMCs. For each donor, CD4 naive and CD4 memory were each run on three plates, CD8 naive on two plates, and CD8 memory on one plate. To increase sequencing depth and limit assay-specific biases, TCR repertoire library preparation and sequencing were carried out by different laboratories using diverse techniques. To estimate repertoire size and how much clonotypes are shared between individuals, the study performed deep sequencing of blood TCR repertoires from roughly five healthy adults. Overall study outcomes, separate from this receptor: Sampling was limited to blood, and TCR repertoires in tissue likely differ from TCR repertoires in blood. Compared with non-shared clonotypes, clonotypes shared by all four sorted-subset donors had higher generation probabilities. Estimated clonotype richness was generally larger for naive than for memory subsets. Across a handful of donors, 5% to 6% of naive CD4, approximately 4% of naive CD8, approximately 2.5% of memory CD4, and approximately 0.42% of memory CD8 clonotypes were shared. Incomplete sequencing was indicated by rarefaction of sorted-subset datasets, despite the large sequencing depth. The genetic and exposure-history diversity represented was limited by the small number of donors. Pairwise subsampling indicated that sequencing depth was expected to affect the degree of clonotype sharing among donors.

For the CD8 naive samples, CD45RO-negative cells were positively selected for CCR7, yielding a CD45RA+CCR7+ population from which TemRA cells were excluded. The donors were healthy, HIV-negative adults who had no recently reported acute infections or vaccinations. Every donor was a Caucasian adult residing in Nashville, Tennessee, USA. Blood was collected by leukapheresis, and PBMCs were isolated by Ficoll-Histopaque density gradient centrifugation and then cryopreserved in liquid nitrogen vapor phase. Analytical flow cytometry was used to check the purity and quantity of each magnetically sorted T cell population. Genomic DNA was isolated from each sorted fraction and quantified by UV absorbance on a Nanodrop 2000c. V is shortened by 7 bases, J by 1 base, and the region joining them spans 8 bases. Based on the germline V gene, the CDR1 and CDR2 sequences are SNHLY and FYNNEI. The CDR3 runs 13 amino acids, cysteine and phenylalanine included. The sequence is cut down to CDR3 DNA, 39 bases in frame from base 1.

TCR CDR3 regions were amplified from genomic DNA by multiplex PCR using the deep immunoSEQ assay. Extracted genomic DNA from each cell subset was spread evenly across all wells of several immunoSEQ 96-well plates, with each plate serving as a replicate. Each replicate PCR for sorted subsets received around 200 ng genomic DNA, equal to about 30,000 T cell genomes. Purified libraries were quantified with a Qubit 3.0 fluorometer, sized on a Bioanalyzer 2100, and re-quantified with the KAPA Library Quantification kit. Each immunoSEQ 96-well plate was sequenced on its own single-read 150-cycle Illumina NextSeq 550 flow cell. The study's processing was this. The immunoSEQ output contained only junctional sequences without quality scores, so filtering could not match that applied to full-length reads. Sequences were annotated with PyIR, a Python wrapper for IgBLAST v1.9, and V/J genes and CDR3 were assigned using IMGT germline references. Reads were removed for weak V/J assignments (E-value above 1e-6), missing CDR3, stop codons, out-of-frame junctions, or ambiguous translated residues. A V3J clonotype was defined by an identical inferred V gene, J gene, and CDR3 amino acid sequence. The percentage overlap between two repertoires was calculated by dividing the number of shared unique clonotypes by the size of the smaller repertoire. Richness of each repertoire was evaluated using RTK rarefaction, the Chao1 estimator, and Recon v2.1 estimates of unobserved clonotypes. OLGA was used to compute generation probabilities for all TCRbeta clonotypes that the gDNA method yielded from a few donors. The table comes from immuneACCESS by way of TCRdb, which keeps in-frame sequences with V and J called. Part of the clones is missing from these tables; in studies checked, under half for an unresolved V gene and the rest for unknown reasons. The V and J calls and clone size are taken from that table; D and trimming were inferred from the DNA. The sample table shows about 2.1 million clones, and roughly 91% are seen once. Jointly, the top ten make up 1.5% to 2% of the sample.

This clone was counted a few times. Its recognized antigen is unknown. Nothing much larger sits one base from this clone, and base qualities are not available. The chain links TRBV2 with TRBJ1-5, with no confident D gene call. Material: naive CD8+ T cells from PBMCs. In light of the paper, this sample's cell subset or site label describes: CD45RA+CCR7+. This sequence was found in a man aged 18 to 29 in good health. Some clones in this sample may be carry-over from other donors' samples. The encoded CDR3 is CASTGRSNQPQHF. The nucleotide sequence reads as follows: TGTGCCAGCACTGGACGGAGCAATCAGCCCCAGCATTTT. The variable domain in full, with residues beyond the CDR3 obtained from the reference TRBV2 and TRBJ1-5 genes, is EPEVTQTPSHQVTQMGQEVILRCVPISNHLYFYWYRQILGQKVEFLVSFYNNEISEKSEIFDDQFSVERPDGSNFTLKIRSTKLEDSAMYFCASTGRSNQPQHFGDGTRLSIL.